These 23 T cell receptor beta chains came from one sample sequenced in a study of T cells in localized non-small cell lung cancer (dated by TCRdb to between 2020 and 2021). Library preparation employed the immunoSEQ multiplex PCR assay. This immuneACCESS table, as held by TCRdb, lists in-frame sequences with V and J called but not all clones. Of the missing ones, under half trace to an unresolved V gene in checked studies; the others have no known cause. Across this sample there are fewer than 2,000 clones, with about a quarter seen only once. The top ten constitute more than 15% of the sample. The sequences come from lung tumor tissue, collected before any cancer treatment. The receptors were sampled from a female donor older than 55 with stage II squamous cell lung carcinoma.

This clone counts as medium-sized. CDR3 bases: TGTGCCAGCAGCTTGGGACTAGCGGGGCACACCGGGGAGCTGTTTTTT. As protein: CASSLGLAGHTGELFF. The gene calls are TRBV11-3 and TRBJ2-2, with TRBD2 matching 13 bases. Germline CDR1 is SGHNT and CDR2 is YENEEA. CDR3 size: 16 residues. V lost 3 bases, J lost 3 bases, and 1 base stayed unmatched. The variable domain in full, with the rest retrieved from reference TRBV11-3 and TRBJ2-2, is EAGVVQSPRYKIIEKKQPVAFWCNPISGHNTLYWYLQNLGQGPELLIRYENEEAVDDSQLPKDRFSAERLKGVDSTLKIQPAELGDSAVYLCASSLGLAGHTGELFFGEGSRLTVL.

The V and J genes are TRBV5-1 and TRBJ2-2; 7 bases line up with TRBD1. CDR1 and CDR2 from the germline V gene are SGHRS and YFSETQ. This CDR3 spans 17 amino acids. Unmatched junction bases numbered 9, after V lost 3 bases and J lost 1 base. CDR3: CASSSNSGTVNTGELFF. The CDR3, as DNA: TGCGCCAGCAGCTCCAACTCCGGGACAGTGAACACCGGGGAGCTGTTTTTT.

Regarding this clone: The read is 1 residue too short to cover the CDR3 end, so that end is filled in from the germline J gene. This chain connects TRBV10-3 to TRBJ2-2; D gene unclear. Germline V lookup: CDR1 ENHRY, CDR2 SYGVKD. The CDR3 runs to 14 residues. Trimming left V 2 bases short and J 0 bases short, with 4 bases between. CDR3 region: CAISEGSNTGELFF. The part of the CDR3 DNA that was read is TGTGCCATCAGTGAGGGGTCGAACACCGGGGAGCTGTTT.

The V call is TRBV15, the J call TRBJ2-3, with TRBD1 matching over 12 bases. The CDR3 runs 18 residues. CDR1 LNHNV and CDR2 YYDKDF come from the germline V gene (reference sequence). The V segment lost 1 base and the J segment 5 bases; nucleotides outside the gene matches: 10. The CDR3 is CATSRGRDRGLLEDTQYF. CDR3 in DNA: TGTGCCACCAGCAGAGGGAGGGACAGGGGGCTTTTAGAAGATACGCAGTATTTT. Variable domain in full (rest from reference TRBV15 and TRBJ2-3): DAMVIQNPRYQVTQFGKPVTLSCSQTLNHNVMYWYQQKSSQAPKLLFHYYDKDFNNEADTPDNFQSRRPNTSFCFLDIRSPGLGDTAMYLCATSRGRDRGLLEDTQYFGPGTRLTVL.

By share, this clone counts as medium-sized (0.01 to 0.1%). The rearrangement uses TRBV28 and TRBJ1-5; D gene uncertain. Germline V gives CDR1 MDHEN, CDR2 SYDVKM. Deletions cut 8 bases from V and 2 bases from J, with 10 bases between. This CDR3 is built from 13 residues. CDR3 sequence reads: CASQRKGNQPQHF. CDR3 DNA sequence: TGTGCCAGCCAACGGAAGGGCAATCAGCCCCAGCATTTT.

This clone was seen a handful of times. The chain links TRBV19 to TRBJ2-2, with D perhaps TRBD1 or TRBD2 (5 bases each). This CDR3 is 13 amino acids long. The V end was cut by 7 bases, the J end by 7 bases, with 13 bases between. Germline V gene lookup returns CDR1 LNHDA and CDR2 SQIVND (reference sequence). This chain's CDR3 is CASTSLGGGELFF. CDR3 sequence (DNA): TGTGCCAGTACCTCCCTTGGGGGCGGGGAGCTGTTTTTT.

This chain uses TRBV10-2 with TRBJ1-5; D unclear. V lost 3 bases, J lost 2 bases, and 8 bases lay in between. The length of the CDR3 is 14 residues. CDR1 and CDR2 from the germline V gene are WSHSY and SAAADI. CDR3 protein: CASSESGGNQPQHF. The CDR3 DNA reads TGCGCCAGCAGTGAATCCGGGGGCAATCAGCCCCAGCATTTT.

This clone is labeled as medium-sized. The gene calls are TRBV23-1 and TRBJ1-1; tentative D call: TRBD1 (5 bases). TRBV23-1 is an ORF for which the function is uncertain. This CDR3 contains 13 residues. Between the trimmed V and J ends, which lost 6 bases and 5 bases, there was a span of 13 bases. The CDR3 spells CASSLGGVTEAFF. The CDR3 DNA reads TGCGCCAGCAGCTTGGGGGGGGTAACTGAAGCTTTCTTT.

This clone ranks as medium-sized. This rearrangement joins TRBV6-8 to TRBJ2-7; 9 positions agree with TRBD2. Germline assignment: CDR1 MNHGY and CDR2 SAAAGT. CDR3 length: 16 residues. V lost 7 bases and J lost 4; bases outside the gene matches: 14. The CDR3 region is CASIGPPGTSRYEQYF. The CDR3 coding sequence is TGTGCCAGCATTGGACCCCCCGGGACTAGCAGGTACGAGCAGTACTTC.

In this sample, this clone is medium-sized (0.01 to 0.1%). The CDR3 loop reads CASSGQQGPDTQYF. In DNA form, the CDR3 reads TGTGCCAGCAGTGGCCAACAGGGACCAGATACGCAGTATTTT. This chain uses TRBV6-8 with TRBJ2-3, with a weak D call TRBD1 (6 bases). Germline lookup yields CDR1 MNHGY and CDR2 SAAAGT. This CDR3 contains 14 residues. V was cut by 5 bases and J by 4 bases, with 13 bases left in between.

By its share, this clone is medium-sized. The rearrangement uses TRBV11-3 and TRBJ1-5, with 10 bases fitting TRBD1. CDR1 and CDR2 from the germline V gene are SGHNT and YENEEA. Trimming cost V 5 bases and J 4 bases; bases outside gene matches: 2. The CDR3 has 14 residues. This CDR3 is CASSRQGANQPQHF. CDR3 DNA: TGTGCCAGCAGCCGACAGGGGGCGAATCAGCCCCAGCATTTT.

This clone is judged medium-sized (0.01 to 0.1%). The chain carries TRBV9 and TRBJ1-5; tentatively, D is TRBD1 (6 bases). The CDR3 runs to 14 residues. Trimming took 3 bases from V and 0 from J, leaving 7 bases between them. CDR1 is SGDLS and CDR2 is YYNGEE in the germline V gene. The CDR3 nucleotides read TGTGCCAGCAGCGAGGACAGTAGCAATCAGCCCCAGCATTTT. This encodes CASSEDSSNQPQHF.

This sequence joins TRBV9 and TRBJ1-1, with D possibly being TRBD1 (6 bases). V was cut by 2 bases and J by 7 bases, with 12 bases left in between. Germline loops: CDR1 SGDLS, CDR2 YYNGEE. CDR3 size: 13 residues. CDR3 residues: CASSVGAGGEAFF. The CDR3 nucleotides read TGTGCCAGCAGCGTGGGGGCCGGGGGTGAAGCTTTCTTT.

V is TRBV2 and J is TRBJ2-1, with TRBD2 identical over 11 bases. The V gene end was trimmed by 8 bases and the J gene end by 0 bases; junction bases not matched to a gene: 9. The CDR3 runs to 17 residues. Per the germline V gene, CDR1 is SNHLY and CDR2 is FYNNEI. The DNA for the CDR3 is TGTGCCAGCTGGAATAGCGGGGGGGGTAGCTCCTACAATGAGCAGTTCTTC. It translates to CASWNSGGGSSYNEQFF.

The chain couples TRBV6-8 to TRBJ2-4; 8 bases line up with TRBD1. J lost 7 bases, V lost 6 bases, and 8 bases had no gene match. The CDR3 consists of 14 residues. Germline CDR1 reads MNHGY; CDR2 reads SAAAGT. The CDR3 protein is CASRATGGWNIQYF. The CDR3 region has the DNA TGTGCCAGCAGAGCCACAGGGGGATGGAACATTCAGTACTTC.

This clone showed up just a few times. V usage is TRBV6-8 and J usage is TRBJ2-7, with D possibly matching TRBD2 (5 bases). The V end lost 7 bases, the J end lost 3 bases, and 13 bases lay between the germline ends. This CDR3 has 13 residues. Germline CDR1 is MNHGY and CDR2 is SAAAGT. This CDR3 reads CASIQDGIYEQYF. CDR3 DNA sequence: TGTGCCAGCATCCAGGACGGGATCTACGAGCAGTACTTC.

The rearrangement joins TRBV28 to TRBJ2-2; weak D call: TRBD1 (6 bases). Per the germline V gene, CDR1 is MDHEN and CDR2 is SYDVKM. There are 16 residues in the CDR3. V lost 5 bases, J lost 1 base, and 14 bases lay in between. CDR3 amino acids: CASSPSAGVNTGELFF. In nucleotides, the CDR3 is TGTGCCAGCAGTCCCTCGGCAGGGGTGAACACCGGGGAGCTGTTTTTT.

This clone was counted only a few times. A base remains ambiguous or unread, so its encoded residue is written X. The chain combines TRBV6-8 with TRBJ1-4; 7 bases fit TRBD1. Germline lookup yields CDR1 MNHGY and CDR2 SAAAGT. This CDR3 region has 15 residues. The ends lost 6 bases at V and 4 bases at J; junction bases unmatched: 8. The CDR3 nucleotides are TGTGCCAGCAGCAGACAGGGCTCAAYTAATGAAAAACTGTTTTTT. Its protein is CASSRQGSXNEKLFF.

This chain uses TRBV11-3 with TRBJ1-5; D is perhaps TRBD1 (5 bases). Trimming took 6 bases from V and 0 from J, leaving 24 bases between them. CDR3 length: 19 residues. Germline V CDR1 and CDR2: SGHNT, YENEEA. CDR3 sequence reads: CASRFQGAWTRDSNQPQHF. For the CDR3, the DNA is TGTGCCAGCAGGTTCCAAGGGGCTTGGACCAGGGATAGCAATCAGCCCCAGCATTTT.

The J gene is TRBJ2-3, the V gene TRBV19, with TRBD2 as a possible D gene (6 bases). Germline V gene lookup returns CDR1 LNHDA and CDR2 SQIVND (reference sequence). Trimming shortened V by 5 bases and J by 1 base, and 10 bases separated the two germline ends. CDR3 length equals 14 residues. The DNA for the CDR3 is TGTGCCAGTAGTCGGGAGTTACGCACAGATACGCAGTATTTT. Amino acid sequence: CASSRELRTDTQYF.

This clone was counted between two and nine times. The chain links TRBV19 to TRBJ1-5; D is possibly TRBD1 (6 bases). CDR3 length equals 15 residues. Trimming removed 6 bases at V and 3 bases at J, with 15 bases between. Germline CDR1 reads LNHDA; CDR2 reads SQIVND (reference sequence). The CDR3 loop is CASSDTGYSNQPQHF. The CDR3 DNA is TGTGCCAGTAGCGATACAGGGTATTCCAATCAGCCCCAGCATTTT.

This clone came up a few times. For the CDR3, the DNA is TGTGCCAGCAGCGGTAGGGAGGATTCACCCCTCCACTTT. Translation gives CASSGREDSPLHF. The chain uses TRBV9 and TRBJ1-6, with unresolved D. V was pared by 3 bases and J by 8 bases, with 9 bases between. Per germline, CDR1 SGDLS and CDR2 YYNGEE. The CDR3 is 13 amino acids. Looking up the rest from reference TRBV9 and TRBJ1-6 gives the full variable domain: DSGVTQTPKHLITATGQRVTLRCSPRSGDLSVYWYQQSLDQGLQFLIQYYNGEERAKGNILERFSAQQFPDLHSELNLSSLELGDSALYFCASSGREDSPLHFGNGTRLTVT.

This clone was observed a few times. The V gene is TRBV10-1, the J gene TRBJ1-4; D remains ambiguous. Germline V gene data show CDR1 as WNHNN and CDR2 as SYGVQD (reference sequence). Trimming removed 6 bases at V and 8 bases at J, with 7 bases between. This CDR3 contains 11 residues. The CDR3 DNA is TGCGCCAGCAGCCACGGGGAAAAACTGTTTTTT. Protein sequence: CASSHGEKLFF.